A selection of T cell receptor beta chains follows, all from one sample in a study of shared clonotypes between healthy human individuals. Libraries were prepared by immunoSEQ multiplex PCR; TCRdb keeps only in-frame clonotypes and omits some of them. The sample has over 2 million clones, approximately 94% seen once. Sequenced sample: naive CD8+ T cells sorted from blood. Receptor source: a man aged 18 to 29 in good health. CDR3s include the opening cysteine and the closing phenylalanine or tryptophan. Fields, in order: clone size, J gene, V gene, D gene, CDR3 DNA, CDR3 protein. The D gene is left open where the match is weak. Rows give clone size only sometimes, using once, few, many, or a class for an expanded clone.

clone size: .; J gene: TRBJ1-1; V gene: TRBV2; D gene: .; CDR3 DNA: TGTGCCAGCAGTGAACCGGGAGAGGCAGCTTTCTTT; CDR3 protein: CASSEPGEAAFF
clone size: once; J gene: TRBJ2-1; V gene: TRBV2; D gene: .; CDR3 DNA: TGTGCCAGCAGTGAGCCCCCAGGATCCGTATACAATGAGCAGTTCTTC; CDR3 protein: CASSEPPGSVYNEQFF
clone size: .; J gene: TRBJ2-2; V gene: TRBV4-1; D gene: .; CDR3 DNA: TGCGCCAGCAGCCAAGGGATGTCCGGGGAGCTGTTTTTT; CDR3 protein: CASSQGMSGELFF
clone size: .; J gene: TRBJ2-1; V gene: TRBV7-6; D gene: .; CDR3 DNA: TGTGCCAGCGGGCGGGGCGGCTCCTACAATGAGCAGTTCTTC; CDR3 protein: CASGRGGSYNEQFF
clone size: .; J gene: TRBJ1-2; V gene: TRBV29-1; D gene: .; CDR3 DNA: TGCAGCGTTGAACGGCGGAAGGGCTACACCTTC; CDR3 protein: CSVERRKGYTF
clone size: .; J gene: TRBJ2-7; V gene: TRBV7-9; D gene: .; CDR3 DNA: TGTGCCAGCAGCCGAGGGACGTCCTACGAGCAGTACTTC; CDR3 protein: CASSRGTSYEQYF
clone size: .; J gene: TRBJ2-7; V gene: TRBV5-4; D gene: .; CDR3 DNA: TGTGCCTATTCGAATCTGGGGGGCGAGCAGTACTTC; CDR3 protein: CAYSNLGGEQYF
clone size: .; J gene: TRBJ1-1; V gene: TRBV2; D gene: .; CDR3 DNA: TGTGCCAGCAGTTCCGGACGGGAGAACACTGAAGCTTTCTTT; CDR3 protein: CASSSGRENTEAFF
clone size: .; J gene: TRBJ1-5; V gene: TRBV5-1; D gene: .; CDR3 DNA: TGCGCCAGCAGCTTGTCAGGCCTGGGGGACCAGCCCCAGCATTTT; CDR3 protein: CASSLSGLGDQPQHF
clone size: once; J gene: TRBJ2-5; V gene: TRBV10-1; D gene: .; CDR3 DNA: TGCGCCAGCAGTGACCACTATGGGGTGGAGACCCAGTACTTC; CDR3 protein: CASSDHYGVETQYF
clone size: .; J gene: TRBJ2-1; V gene: TRBV30; D gene: .; CDR3 DNA: TGTGCCTGGAGTGTAGGTATAGGGGTCCACAATGAGCAGTTCTTC; CDR3 protein: CAWSVGIGVHNEQFF
clone size: .; J gene: TRBJ1-2; V gene: TRBV5-1; D gene: .; CDR3 DNA: TGCGCCAGCAGCTGGGGCGGGGACTATGGCTACACCTTC; CDR3 protein: CASSWGGDYGYTF
clone size: .; J gene: TRBJ2-1; V gene: TRBV4-1; D gene: TRBD2; CDR3 DNA: TGCGCCAGCAGCCTGATCCTAGCGGGGGGGCCAAATGAGCAGTTCTTC; CDR3 protein: CASSLILAGGPNEQFF
clone size: .; J gene: TRBJ2-2; V gene: TRBV4-3; D gene: .; CDR3 DNA: TGCGCCAGCAGCCAAGATATGAGTAGCGGATTGCGGACCGGGGAGCTGTTTTTT; CDR3 protein: CASSQDMSSGLRTGELFF
clone size: .; J gene: TRBJ2-1; V gene: TRBV5-4; D gene: TRBD2; CDR3 DNA: TGTGCCAGCAGCTTGGCGCGGTGGGGGGGAGGAACCTACAATGAGCAGTTCTTC; CDR3 protein: CASSLARWGGGTYNEQFF
clone size: .; J gene: TRBJ2-3; V gene: TRBV4-3; D gene: .; CDR3 DNA: TGCGCCAGCAGCCAAGTTGGAGATACGCAGTATTTT; CDR3 protein: CASSQVGDTQYF
clone size: .; J gene: TRBJ2-7; V gene: TRBV7-8; D gene: .; CDR3 DNA: TGTGCCAGCAGCACGGAAAGCTCCTACGAGCAGTACTTC; CDR3 protein: CASSTESSYEQYF
clone size: .; J gene: TRBJ2-1; V gene: TRBV5-1; D gene: .; CDR3 DNA: TGCGCCAGCAGCTTGGCGGCTAGTCGTGACAATGAGCAGTTCTTC; CDR3 protein: CASSLAASRDNEQFF
clone size: .; J gene: TRBJ2-4; V gene: TRBV5-4; D gene: .; CDR3 DNA: TGTGCCAGCAGCTTGGAAGGGAACATTCAGTACTTC; CDR3 protein: CASSLEGNIQYF
clone size: .; J gene: TRBJ2-5; V gene: TRBV9; D gene: TRBD2; CDR3 DNA: TGTGCCAGCAGCGTAGACGGCGGGGGGGCCTTAGAGACCCAGTACTTC; CDR3 protein: CASSVDGGGALETQYF
clone size: .; J gene: TRBJ2-2; V gene: TRBV19; D gene: .; CDR3 DNA: TGTGCCAGTAGTATCAGGCAGGGCCTAGTCGGGGAGCTGTTTTTT; CDR3 protein: CASSIRQGLVGELFF
clone size: once; J gene: TRBJ2-7; V gene: TRBV7-9; D gene: TRBD1; CDR3 DNA: TGTGCCAGCAGCTTTCCACCGGGACAGGGTACGGTCGAGCAGTACTTC; CDR3 protein: CASSFPPGQGTVEQYF
clone size: .; J gene: TRBJ1-2; V gene: TRBV9; D gene: .; CDR3 DNA: TGTGCCAGCAGCCTGGGGTCTAACTATGGCTACACCTTC; CDR3 protein: CASSLGSNYGYTF
clone size: .; J gene: TRBJ1-5; V gene: TRBV5-1; D gene: .; CDR3 DNA: TGCGCCAGCAGCTTCGGGGGCGAGAATCAGCCCCAGCATTTT; CDR3 protein: CASSFGGENQPQHF
clone size: .; J gene: TRBJ2-7; V gene: TRBV7-2; D gene: .; CDR3 DNA: TGTGCCAGCAGCCCTTACCACTCCTACGAGCAGTACTTC; CDR3 protein: CASSPYHSYEQYF
clone size: once; J gene: TRBJ1-1; V gene: TRBV27; D gene: .; CDR3 DNA: TGTGCCAGCAGTTTACGGGGGGGAGACACTGAAGCTTTCTTT; CDR3 protein: CASSLRGGDTEAFF
clone size: .; J gene: TRBJ2-5; V gene: TRBV7-2; D gene: .; CDR3 DNA: TGTGCCAGCAGCCCGATTGATTTGTGGACCTCCCCGATGACCCAGTACTTC; CDR3 protein: CASSPIDLWTSPMTQYF